The rows below give T cell receptor beta chains drawn from one sample of a study of blood T cell repertoires in COVID-19. Measured with immunoSEQ multiplex PCR; TCRdb has only the in-frame clones, and not every one. The sample records roughly 350,000 clones, about 87% being singletons. The sample comprised peripheral blood. These receptors originate from a woman in her fifties or sixties with COVID-19, enrolled during active disease. The CDR3 runs from the conserved cysteine through the conserved F or W. D genes are given only for firm matches. Not every row has a clone size; where given, it reads once, few, many or a size class.

TRBV30,TRBJ2-4,TRBD1,.,TGTGCCTGGAGGGACAGGGGAAACATTCAGTACTTC,CAWRDRGNIQYF
TRBV21-1,TRBJ2-4,.,.,TGTGCCAGCAGCAAATGGAGGGGGCAGGACGGGTGGGAAAACATTCAGTACTTC,CASSKWRGQDGWENIQYF
TRBV25-1,TRBJ2-3,.,.,TGTGCCAGCAGTGAGCACTACAGCACAGATACGCAGTATTTT,CASSEHYSTDTQYF
TRBV19,TRBJ2-7,TRBD2,once,TGTGCCAGTGGACTAGCGGGAGGGCCCCACGAGCAGTACTTC,CASGLAGGPHEQYF
TRBV9,TRBJ1-1,.,.,TGTGCCAGCAGCGCCCACGGGAATTTGAACACTGAAGCTTTCTTT,CASSAHGNLNTEAFF
TRBV9,TRBJ2-7,TRBD1,.,TGTGCCAGCAGCACACGGACAGGGCGCGAGCAGTACTTC,CASSTRTGREQYF
TRBV14,TRBJ2-7,TRBD2,.,TGTGCCAGCTGCCGACCTGAGGAACTAGCGGGCGAGCAGTACTTC,CASCRPEELAGEQYF
TRBV6-2/TRBV6-3,TRBJ1-2,TRBD1,.,TGTGCCAGCAGCCTGCCCGAACAGGGGGTTTGGTATGGCTACACCTTC,CASSLPEQGVWYGYTF
TRBV30,TRBJ1-1,.,.,TGTGCCTGGAGCCGGGGGATGGACACTGAAGCTTTCTTT,CAWSRGMDTEAFF
TRBV6-5,TRBJ1-4,.,few,TGTGCCAGCAGTTTAATCACAGACGAAAAACTGTTTTTT,CASSLITDEKLFF
TRBV25-1,TRBJ2-3,TRBD1,.,TGTGCCAGCAGTGAGGGCGGGACAGGGATCCCAGATACGCAGTATTTT,CASSEGGTGIPDTQYF
TRBV6-5,TRBJ2-5,TRBD2,.,TGTGCCAGCAGAAGAAGCGGGAGGGCCGCGGAGACCCAGTACTTC,CASRRSGRAAETQYF
TRBV18,TRBJ1-5,TRBD1,.,TGTGCCAGCTCACGGAAGGGACAGGGCGAACAGCCCCAGCATTTT,CASSRKGQGEQPQHF
TRBV27,TRBJ1-6,TRBD1,.,TGTGCCAGCAGTTCCTATGGGACAGCGAGCTCCTATAATTCACCCCTCCACTTT,CASSSYGTASSYNSPLHF
TRBV9,TRBJ1-4,TRBD1,.,TGTGCCAGCAGCGTAGCGGGACAGGGGGCAAGAGAAAAACTGTTTTTT,CASSVAGQGAREKLFF
TRBV5-6,TRBJ2-1,.,.,TGTGCCAGCAGCTTGTACAGTGAGCAGTTCTTC,CASSLYSEQFF
TRBV5-6,TRBJ2-1,.,.,TGTGCCAGCAGCCCCTGGGGTGGGAGTGCCTACAATGAGCAGTTCTTC,CASSPWGGSAYNEQFF
TRBV4-1,TRBJ1-2,.,.,TGCGCCAGCAGCCAAGGTGACGGGTTATCGGGGGGCTACACCTTC,CASSQGDGLSGGYTF
TRBV24-1,TRBJ1-2,TRBD1,.,TGTGCCACCAGTGATTTGAACACAGGGGATGGCTACACCTTC,CATSDLNTGDGYTF
TRBV28,TRBJ2-7,TRBD2,.,TGTGCCAGCAGTTTGTGGGGACCTCTAGCGGGAGGGCCCCCTCGAGAGCAGTACTTC,CASSLWGPLAGGPPREQYF
TRBV29-1,TRBJ2-7,TRBD2,.,TGCAGCGCCGGGACTAGCGCTTCTTCCTCCTACGAGCAGTACTTC,CSAGTSASSSYEQYF
TRBV5-1,TRBJ2-1,TRBD1,.,TGCGCCAGCAGCTTGGTTCCGGGGACAGGGGGCCTTGAGCAGTTCTTC,CASSLVPGTGGLEQFF
TRBV7-8,TRBJ2-4,TRBD2,.,TGTGCCAGCAGCCACGGACTAGCGGGAGGGTTTGACATTCAGTACTTC,CASSHGLAGGFDIQYF
TRBV4-2,TRBJ2-7,TRBD2,once,TGTGCCAGCAGCCAAGACAATAGACTAGCGGGAGGTTCCTACGAGCAGTACTTC,CASSQDNRLAGGSYEQYF
TRBV7-3,TRBJ1-1,TRBD1,.,TGTGCCAGCAGCGTTGAGGGGGCTCGGAACACTGAAGCTTTCTTT,CASSVEGARNTEAFF
TRBV5-1,TRBJ2-4,TRBD2,.,TGCGCCAGCAGCCCGGGAGCGGGAGAGGCCATTCAGTACTTC,CASSPGAGEAIQYF
TRBV27,TRBJ2-1,.,.,TGTGCCAGCAGTTTATCCCTGAGGTTCAATGAGCAGTTCTTC,CASSLSLRFNEQFF
TRBV27,TRBJ1-5,TRBD1,.,TGTGCCAGCAGCTACCGGGGACAGGGGGTTTTTAGCAATCAGCCCCAGCATTTT,CASSYRGQGVFSNQPQHF
TRBV9,TRBJ2-1,TRBD2,.,TGTGCCAGCAGCGCCCGCCTCCCGGGACTAGCCGCCATCTACAATGAGCAGTTCTTC,CASSARLPGLAAIYNEQFF
TRBV30,TRBJ2-7,.,.,TGTGCCTGGAGTCCCTTAGGACAGAAATCCTACGAGCAGTACTTC,CAWSPLGQKSYEQYF
TRBV4-3,TRBJ1-1,.,.,TGCGCCAGCAGGACACGCGGGGGGCCCACTGAAGCTTTCTTT,CASRTRGGPTEAFF
TRBV28,TRBJ1-6,TRBD1,.,TGTGCCAGCAGTTCCTCCGGGACAGGGGGATCACCCCTCCACTTT,CASSSSGTGGSPLHF
TRBV24-1,TRBJ2-5,TRBD1,.,TGTGCCACCAGCAGACAGGGCCTCGAGACCCAGTACTTC,CATSRQGLETQYF
TRBV5-1,TRBJ2-2,.,few,TGCGCCAGCAGCTCCCGACTAGAGAACACCGGGGAGCTGTTTTTT,CASSSRLENTGELFF
TRBV5-1,TRBJ2-3,TRBD2,.,TGCGCCAGCAGCTTGGGAAGCGGGACTAGCACAGATACGCAGTATTTT,CASSLGSGTSTDTQYF
TRBV7-3,TRBJ2-3,TRBD2,.,TGTGCCAGCAGCTTAAGCGGCCTAGCGGGAGGGGGCACAGATACGCAGTATTTT,CASSLSGLAGGGTDTQYF
TRBV18,TRBJ1-1,.,.,TGTGCCAGCTCACTGCGGACTAGGAACACTGAAGCTTTCTTT,CASSLRTRNTEAFF
TRBV27,TRBJ2-3,TRBD2,.,TGTGCCAGCAGTTTATCGATCTGGGCGGGAGGGCATAAAGATACGCAGTATTTT,CASSLSIWAGGHKDTQYF
TRBV2,TRBJ2-1,TRBD2,.,TGTGCCAGCAGTGGCAGCGGGAGCTCCTACAATGAGCAGTTCTTC,CASSGSGSSYNEQFF
TRBV3-1/TRBV3-2,TRBJ2-7,.,.,TGTGCCAGCAGCCAAGCAAGGGGCACTCGCGAGCAGTACTTC,CASSQARGTREQYF
TRBV19,TRBJ2-5,.,.,TGTGCCAGTAGTATCAGGGGAGAGACCCAGTACTTC,CASSIRGETQYF
TRBV5-1,TRBJ2-7,.,.,TGCGCCAGCAGCTTGGAGGGGGGGTCCTACGAGCAGTACTTC,CASSLEGGSYEQYF
TRBV30,TRBJ2-7,.,.,TGTGCCTGGAGCAGGGTTCGACTCTACGAGCAGTACTTC,CAWSRVRLYEQYF
TRBV24-1,TRBJ1-5,.,.,TGTGCCACCAGTGCCCAGGGGTTTCAGCCCCAGCATTTT,CATSAQGFQPQHF
TRBV19,TRBJ1-6,TRBD1,.,TGTGCCAGTACCGAGAGGGGGCAGGTTGGATCACCCCTCCACTTT,CASTERGQVGSPLHF
TRBV6-6,TRBJ2-7,.,.,TGTGCCAGCAGTTACCGTCAGGGATACTACGAGCAGTACTTC,CASSYRQGYYEQYF
TRBV19,TRBJ2-7,.,.,TGTGCCACCTCCAGGGAATCTTCCTACGAGCAGTACTTC,CATSRESSYEQYF
TRBV7-9,TRBJ2-3,TRBD2,.,TGTGCCAGCAGCTTCCCAGGGACTAGCGGGAGTGCAGATACGCAGTATTTT,CASSFPGTSGSADTQYF
TRBV5-4,TRBJ1-1,TRBD1,few,TGTGCCAGCAGCACCCCGGACAGGGGGCTGGCCTTCTTT,CASSTPDRGLAFF